Listed here are 23 T cell receptor beta chains from one sample, sequenced in a study of T cell clonality in common variable immunodeficiency. General observations from the study: In common variable immunodeficiency, TCR beta chains reportedly carried fewer deletions and N-nucleotide insertions.

These receptors' targets are unknown. Repertoires were generated with immunoSEQ multiplex PCR, while TCRdb's copy carries only in-frame clones and drops some. The sample gives around 28,000 clones, none seen only once, and the top ten clones hold about 29%. The sequenced sample consisted of peripheral blood mononuclear cells. These receptors were collected from a human donor with common variable immunodeficiency.

With respect to this clone: The read stops 3 residues short of the end of the CDR3; the missing end is completed from the germline J gene. J is TRBJ1-4 and V is TRBV13, with a weak D call TRBD1 (6 bases). This CDR3 has 12 amino acids. V gave up 6 bases and J gave up 6 bases, with 8 bases separating them. CDR1 is PRHDT and CDR2 is FYEKMQ in the germline V gene (reference sequence). The sequenced part of the CDR3 DNA is TGTGCCAGCAGACGGACAGATGAAAAA. This encodes CASRRTDEK. The full-length CDR3 reads as CASRRTDEKLFF.

This clone has only a few counts. Partial CDR3 DNA: TGTGCCAGTAATCCACAGCGGGGGGGAAGAGGGGCG. It specifies CASNPQRGGRGA. The full-length CDR3 reads as CASNPQRGGRGAQYF. This sequence joins TRBV19 and TRBJ2-3; the match to TRBD2 covers 10 bases. The read is 3 residues too short to cover the CDR3 end, so that end is filled in from the germline J gene. CDR3 size: 15 residues. The V gene's germline CDR1 is LNHDA and CDR2 SQIVND (reference sequence).

This clone was counted at least ten times. The CDR3 end falls 3 residues outside the read, so it is completed with the germline J gene. This sequence joins TRBV29-1 and TRBJ2-3; tentative D call: TRBD1 (5 bases). The CDR3 runs to 14 residues. Between the trimmed V and J ends, which lost 5 bases and 0 bases, there was a span of 12 bases. Germline V CDR1 and CDR2: SQVTM, ANQGSEA. The CDR3 protein is CSVSGRVSTDTQYF. The CDR3 bases that were read are TGCAGCGTTTCGGGCAGGGTGAGCACAGATACG.

This clone was counted between two and nine times. The CDR3 end is not reached by the read, which stops 3 residues before it; the germline J gene fills it in. The chain is built from TRBV6-2 or TRBV6-3 and TRBJ1-6; 9 bases map to TRBD1. The CDR3 runs to 15 residues. Per germline, CDR1 MNHEY and CDR2 SVGEGT. J was trimmed by 7 bases and V by 6 bases; bases with no gene match: 7. The sequenced part of the CDR3 DNA is TGTGCCAGCAGCCGATTGGGACAGGGAAATTCACCC. Its protein is CASSRLGQGNSP. The full CDR3 is CASSRLGQGNSPLHF.

Turning to this clone: The CDR3 end is not reached by the read, which stops 3 residues before it; the germline J gene fills it in. The gene calls are TRBV6-2 or TRBV6-3 and TRBJ1-1; no clear D. From germline, CDR1 is MNHEY and CDR2 SVGEGT. The CDR3 runs 12 residues. V dropped 0 bases and J dropped 7 bases, with 6 bases sitting between them. Partial CDR3 DNA: TGTGCCAGCAGTTACTCGGTCGGTGAA. Amino acid sequence: CASSYSVGE. The complete CDR3 reads CASSYSVGEAFF.

In the case of this clone: The CDR3 end is not reached by the read, which stops 3 residues before it; the germline J gene fills it in. The chain links TRBV30 to TRBJ1-1, with D hard to call. The germline gives CDR1 GTSNPN, CDR2 SVGIG (reference sequence). Trimming stripped 6 bases from V and 1 base from J, with 12 bases between. This CDR3 has 13 amino acids. CDR3 DNA, as far as it was read: TGTGCCTGCCGACTGCGCAGGAACACTGAA. Amino acid sequence: CACRLRRNTE. The entire CDR3 sequence reads CACRLRRNTEAFF.

This clone was found a few times. The read stops 3 residues short of the end of the CDR3; the missing end is completed from the germline J gene. The gene calls are TRBV19 and TRBJ2-2, with TRBD1 matching over 10 bases. This CDR3 is built from 14 residues. CDR1 and CDR2 (germline): LNHDA, SQIVND (reference sequence). V lost 7 bases to trimming and J lost 8 bases; unmatched junction nucleotides: 7. The CDR3 DNA, read in part, is TGTGCCAGTAAGGGACAGGGGATTGTGGGGGAG. This translates into CASKGQGIVGE. From start to end, the CDR3 is CASKGQGIVGELFF.

This clone showed up just a few times. Coverage ceases 3 residues before the CDR3 finishes, and the germline J gene fills in the end. This chain links TRBV7-7 with TRBJ2-7; D is uncertain. CDR3 size: 14 residues. CDR1 is SSHAT and CDR2 is FNYEAQ in the germline V gene (reference sequence). V was clipped by 5 bases and J by 6 bases, with 17 bases between them. The sequenced CDR3 bases are TGTGCCAGCAGCCAAAGAACGTACTCCGGCGAG. Translating gives CASSQRTYSGE. In full, the CDR3 reads CASSQRTYSGEQYF. Full variable domain (missing parts from reference TRBV7-7 and TRBJ2-7): GAGVSQSPRYKVTKRGQDVTLRCDPISSHATLYWYQQALGQGPEFLTYFNYEAQPDKSGLPSDRFSAERPEGSISTLTIQRTEQRDSAMYRCASSQRTYSGEQYFGPGTRLTVT.

This clone was detected ten times or more. The read ends 3 residues early relative to the CDR3; the germline J gene fills the gap. The chain employs TRBV6-2 or TRBV6-3 and TRBJ2-3; D remains unclear. The CDR3 loop spans 15 amino acids. Trimming took off 6 bases at V and 1 base at J, with 14 bases between the two ends. In germline, CDR1 is MNHEY, CDR2 SVGEGT. CDR3 DNA, as far as it was read: TGTGCCAGCAGGCAAACAGTGACCCGCACAGATACG. Translation gives CASRQTVTRTDT. The entire CDR3 is CASRQTVTRTDTQYF.

On this clone: The CDR3 end is not reached by the read, which stops 3 residues before it; the germline J gene fills it in. The J gene is TRBJ2-5, the V gene TRBV18; D not resolved. Trimming cost V 0 bases and J 4 bases, with 9 bases left between them. Germline CDR1 is KGHSH and CDR2 is LQKENI. CDR3 length: 14 residues. The DNA read from the CDR3 is TGTGCCAGCTCACCACCGAGTCAGCGAGAGACC. Its translation is CASSPPSQRET. The entire CDR3 protein reads CASSPPSQRETQYF.

This clone was seen a handful of times. The read halts 3 residues ahead of the CDR3 end, with the missing end drawn from the germline J gene. The J gene is TRBJ1-5, the V gene TRBV6-2 or TRBV6-3; the match to TRBD1 covers 7 bases. Germline CDR1 reads MNHEY; CDR2 reads SVGEGT. CDR3 length: 15 amino acids. Trimming took 0 bases from V and 6 from J; bases not matched to a gene: 5. The CDR3 DNA, read in part, is TGTGCCAGCAGTTACTCCGGACAGGCTATTCAGCCC. Its protein product is CASSYSGQAIQP. The full-length CDR3 reads as CASSYSGQAIQPQHF.

This clone came up many times. Read data end 3 residues before the CDR3 end; the end is taken from the germline J gene. The chain couples TRBV7-2 to TRBJ2-7, with 12 positions matching TRBD1. The CDR3 covers 14 residues. Trimming at V came to 4 bases and at J to 6 bases, leaving 4 bases not matched to a gene. The germline gives CDR1 SGHTA, CDR2 FQGNSA. The CDR3 reads CASSSGTGGAEQYF. The sequenced part of the CDR3 DNA is TGTGCCAGCAGCTCAGGGACAGGGGGCGCCGAG.

This clone has a handful of counts. CDR3 loop: CASSFGTVYTGELFF. CDR3 DNA, as far as it was read: TGTGCCAGCAGTTTCGGGACAGTATACACCGGGGAG. This sequence joins TRBV6-2 or TRBV6-3 and TRBJ2-2; 7 bases match TRBD1. Sequencing ends 3 residues short of the CDR3 end; the germline J gene provides the rest. V dropped 4 bases and J dropped 3; count of bases not matched to a gene: 5. The germline V gene has CDR1 MNHEY and CDR2 SVGEGT. The CDR3 extends over 15 amino acids.

This clone was seen ten or more times. Coverage ceases 3 residues before the CDR3 finishes, and the germline J gene fills in the end. The rearrangement uses TRBV5-8 and TRBJ1-1; 11 bases fit TRBD1. From germline, CDR1 is SGHTS and CDR2 YDEGEE. Trimming took 4 bases from V and 5 from J; bases not matched to a gene: 4. The CDR3 is 14 amino acids. CDR3 sequence reads: CASSQDRGRTEAFF. The sequenced CDR3 bases are TGTGCCAGCAGCCAGGACAGGGGGCGGACTGAA.

Only a few counts were recorded for this clone. From the germline J gene comes the end of the CDR3, since the read stops 3 residues before it. This sequence joins TRBV6-1 and TRBJ1-5, with 7 bases that match TRBD1. CDR1 and CDR2 from the germline V gene are MNHNS and SASEGT. Trimming at V came to 4 bases and at J to 3 bases, leaving 9 bases not matched to a gene. The CDR3 totals 16 residues. The DNA read from the CDR3 is TGTGCCAGCAGTGCCCTCTCCGGGACAGTCAATCAGCCC. Its protein is CASSALSGTVNQP. The whole CDR3 protein is CASSALSGTVNQPQHF.

This clone was counted many times. The read halts 3 residues ahead of the CDR3 end, with the missing end drawn from the germline J gene. The chain joins TRBV2 to TRBJ1-6; no clear D. The CDR3 extends over 13 amino acids. V was clipped by 6 bases and J by 6 bases, with 9 bases between them. Germline V gene data show CDR1 as SNHLY and CDR2 as FYNNEI. CDR3 DNA, as far as it was read: TGTGCCAGCAGGGTTGGACTTAATTCACCC. Protein sequence: CASRVGLNSP. The whole CDR3 sequence reads CASRVGLNSPLHF.

This clone was counted many times. The CDR3 goes on 3 residues after the read ends, and that part is filled in from the germline J gene. The chain couples TRBV30 to TRBJ1-5, with 8 nucleotides matching TRBD1. This CDR3 has 17 residues. Germline V gene sequence: CDR1 GTSNPN, CDR2 SVGIG (reference sequence). V gave up 2 bases and J gave up 6 bases; unmatched junction bases: 15. CDR3 protein: CAWSRKGGQGRGQPQHF. The part of the CDR3 DNA that was read is TGTGCCTGGAGTCGAAAGGGAGGACAGGGTCGTGGTCAGCCC. The full variable domain, rest sourced from reference TRBV30 and TRBJ1-5, is SQTIHQWPATLVQPVGSPLSLECTVEGTSNPNLYWYRQAAGRGLQLLFYSVGIGQISSEVPQNLSASRPQDRQFILSSKKLLLSDSGFYLCAWSRKGGQGRGQPQHFGDGTRLSIL.

The table lists this clone with many counts. The sequenced part of the CDR3 DNA is TGTGCCAGCAGGCAGACTAGGGGGCCTCCAAGGGATACG. Protein sequence: CASRQTRGPPRDT. The entire CDR3 protein is CASRQTRGPPRDTQYF. The genes are TRBV6-2 or TRBV6-3 and TRBJ2-3; weak D call: TRBD1 (7 bases). The read falls 3 residues short of the CDR3 end, and the missing part is taken from the germline J gene. Germline V gene sequence: CDR1 MNHEY, CDR2 SVGEGT. The ends were cut back, 6 bases at V and 6 bases at J, with 22 bases in the middle. CDR3 length: 16 amino acids.

This clone turned up a few times. The read terminates 3 residues ahead of where the CDR3 ends, so the germline J gene completes it. The chain has TRBV18 and TRBJ2-3; 7 bases match TRBD1. V was clipped by 0 bases and J by 4 bases; unmatched bases: 10. Germline assignment: CDR1 KGHSH and CDR2 LQKENI. This CDR3 contains 17 residues. Partial CDR3 DNA: TGTGCCAGCTCACCACCCCGAACAGGGGTATTTTCAGATACG. It encodes CASSPPRTGVFSDT. The entire CDR3 reads CASSPPRTGVFSDTQYF. The complete variable domain, with remaining parts taken from reference TRBV18 and TRBJ2-3, reads NAGVMQNPRHLVRRRGQEARLRCSPMKGHSHVYWYRQLPEEGLKFMVYLQKENIIDESGMPKERFSAEFPKEGPSILRIQQVVRGDSAAYFCASSPPRTGVFSDTQYFGPGTRLTVL.

This clone was counted only a few times. The CDR3 end falls 3 residues outside the read, so it is completed with the germline J gene. The genes are TRBV19 and TRBJ2-2; D unclear. CDR3 size: 12 residues. V lost 5 bases and J 6 bases, leaving 7 bases between the germline ends. In germline, CDR1 is LNHDA, CDR2 SQIVND (reference sequence). Partial CDR3 DNA: TGTGCCAGTAGTCACGGGTCCGGGGAG. It is translated as CASSHGSGE. From start to end, the CDR3 is CASSHGSGELFF.

This clone was recorded a few times. The missing CDR3 end, 3 residues past where the read stops, is filled in from the germline J gene. J is TRBJ1-2 and V is TRBV7-2, with 10 nucleotides matching TRBD1. V dropped 5 bases and J dropped 7; count of bases not matched to a gene: 10. The CDR3 is 15 residues long. Germline V gene data show CDR1 as SGHTA and CDR2 as FQGNSA. The CDR3 DNA, read in part, is TGTGCCAGCAGCCGTGGACGGGACAGGGGCTCTGGC. Its protein is CASSRGRDRGSG. The whole CDR3 protein is CASSRGRDRGSGYTF.

This clone showed up many times. The read halts 3 residues ahead of the CDR3 end, with the missing end drawn from the germline J gene. This chain joins TRBV5-1 and TRBJ1-4, with 10 bases lining up with TRBD1. V was pared by 5 bases and J by 5 bases, with 6 bases of the junction left unmatched. This CDR3 spans 15 amino acids. Looked up from germline, CDR1 is SGHRS and CDR2 is YFSETQ. The chain's CDR3 is CASRSGTGVNEKLFF. The sequenced CDR3 bases are TGCGCCAGCAGGAGTGGGACAGGGGTCAATGAAAAA.

This clone was recorded at least ten times. The CDR3 goes on 3 residues after the read ends, and that part is filled in from the germline J gene. The gene calls are TRBV7-3 and TRBJ1-6, with D perhaps TRBD1 (6 bases). Trimming left V 2 bases short and J 5 bases short, with 7 bases between. The CDR3 runs to 14 residues. Germline V CDR1 and CDR2: SGHTA, FQGTGA. The CDR3 bases that were read are TGTGCCAGCAGCTTAGGACAGAATAATTCACCC. This codes for CASSLGQNNSP. The whole CDR3 reads CASSLGQNNSPLHF.